The T cell receptor beta chain under discussion was sequenced for a study of vaccination effects on CD4 cells after COVID-19. V was clipped by 3 bases and J by 3 bases, with 14 bases between them. This CDR3 contains 16 residues. The germline V gene has CDR1 SNHLY and CDR2 FYNNEI. Antigen-specific CD4+ T cells were first expanded with viral peptide pools by the ViraFEST assay and only then sequenced. Culture lasted around eleven days before CD4+ T cell isolation. According to the study, vaccine recipients showed no prior SARS-CoV-2 infection and negative nucleocapsid antibodies. Method: immunoSEQ multiplex PCR; TCRdb's copy keeps in-frame clones and lacks some. The sample holds roughly 25,000 clones; about 76% are singletons and the top ten take around 3.5%. With respect to this clone: Its matching antigen is unknown.

This specimen consisted of CD4+ T cells from PBMCs cultured with SARS-CoV-2 spike peptides, obtained before COVID-19 vaccination. The source of this sequence is a human donor who received a COVID-19 vaccine. This rearrangement joins TRBV2 to TRBJ2-2; D gene unclear. In DNA, the CDR3 is TGTGCCAGCAGTGATCTCCGTGGCACCTACACCGGGGAGCTGTTTTTT. This gives the protein CASSDLRGTYTGELFF.